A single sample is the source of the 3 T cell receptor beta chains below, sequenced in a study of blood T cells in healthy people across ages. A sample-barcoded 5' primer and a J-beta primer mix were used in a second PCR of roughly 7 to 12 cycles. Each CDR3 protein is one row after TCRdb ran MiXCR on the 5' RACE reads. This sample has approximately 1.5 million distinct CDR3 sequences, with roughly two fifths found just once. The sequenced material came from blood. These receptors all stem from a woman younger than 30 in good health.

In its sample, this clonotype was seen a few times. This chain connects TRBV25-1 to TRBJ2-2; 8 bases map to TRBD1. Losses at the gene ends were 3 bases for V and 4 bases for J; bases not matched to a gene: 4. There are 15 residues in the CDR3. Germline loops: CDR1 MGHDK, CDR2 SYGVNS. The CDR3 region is CASSEDGQGTGELFF. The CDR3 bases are TGTGCCAGCAGTGAGGATGGACAGGGCACCGGGGAGCTGTTTTTT. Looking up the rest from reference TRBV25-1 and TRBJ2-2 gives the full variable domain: EADIYQTPRYLVIGTGKKITLECSQTMGHDKMYWYQQDPGMELHLIHYSYGVNSTEKGDLSSESTVSRIRTEHFPLTLESARPSHTSQYLCASSEDGQGTGELFFGEGSRLTVL.

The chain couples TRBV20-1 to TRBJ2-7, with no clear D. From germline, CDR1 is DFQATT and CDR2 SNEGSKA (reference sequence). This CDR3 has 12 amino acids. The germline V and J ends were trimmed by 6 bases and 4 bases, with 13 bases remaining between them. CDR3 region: CSADQYGYEQYF. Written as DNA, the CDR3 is TGCAGTGCAGATCAGTACGGGTACGAGCAGTACTTC.

This chain's CDR3 is CASSLEGSGIYGYTF. In nucleotides, the CDR3 is TGCGCCAGCAGCTTGGAGGGGAGTGGGATTTATGGCTACACCTTC. The chain employs TRBV5-1 and TRBJ1-2; D may be TRBD1 (5 bases). Looked up from germline, CDR1 is SGHRS and CDR2 is YFSETQ. The CDR3 sequence is 15 residues long. V gave up 0 bases and J gave up 5 bases, with 14 bases separating them.